This T cell receptor (beta chain) is from a study of identical twins. Study-level points and caveats: Conclusions were based on cross-sectional statistical analysis, without following the same donors.

The table lists this clonotype with a few counts. Its antigen is unknown. Every donor was a healthy Caucasian. Template switching added a universal primer site, and cDNA bore unique molecular identifiers. TCRdb recomputed calls from the 5' RACE reads with MiXCR, one row per CDR3 protein. The table lists about 250,000 distinct CDR3 sequences, more than 13% of them singletons, with around 9.5% in the top ten. The V gene end was trimmed by 5 bases and the J gene end by 8 bases; junction bases not matched to a gene: 7. The CDR3 has 14 amino acids. Germline values: CDR1 SGHTA, CDR2 FQGNSA. The V and J genes are TRBV7-2 and TRBJ2-1; 9 bases fit TRBD1. This clonotype was sampled from a young woman in good health. The source material was memory (CD45RO+) T cells sorted from blood. CDR3 sequence: CASSTRTGDYEQFF. The DNA for the CDR3 is TGTGCCAGCAGCACCCGGACAGGGGACTATGAGCAGTTCTTC.